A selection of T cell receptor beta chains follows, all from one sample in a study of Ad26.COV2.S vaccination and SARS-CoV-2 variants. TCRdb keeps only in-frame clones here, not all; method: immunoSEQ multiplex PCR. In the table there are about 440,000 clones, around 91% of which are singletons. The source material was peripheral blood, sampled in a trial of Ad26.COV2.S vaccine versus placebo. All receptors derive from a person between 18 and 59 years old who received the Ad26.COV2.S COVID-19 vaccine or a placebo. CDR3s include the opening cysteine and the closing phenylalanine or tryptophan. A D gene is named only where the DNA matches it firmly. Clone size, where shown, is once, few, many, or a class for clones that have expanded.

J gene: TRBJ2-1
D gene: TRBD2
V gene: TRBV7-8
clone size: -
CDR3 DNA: TGTGCCAGCAGCTTGTCTAGCGGGGGGTGGTACTACAATGAGCAGTTCTTC
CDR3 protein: CASSLSSGGWYYNEQFF

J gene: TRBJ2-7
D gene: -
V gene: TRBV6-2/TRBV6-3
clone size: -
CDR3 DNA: TGTGCCAGCAGTTACTCGACCTCTGGGGGTCGGGTCTACGAGCAGTACTTC
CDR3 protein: CASSYSTSGGRVYEQYF

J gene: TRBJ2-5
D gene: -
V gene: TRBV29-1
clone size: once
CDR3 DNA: TGCAGCGTTCCAACGGTAGGGGTCGGCGAGACCCAGTACTTC
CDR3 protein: CSVPTVGVGETQYF

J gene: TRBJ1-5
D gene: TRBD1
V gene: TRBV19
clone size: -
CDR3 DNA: TGTGCCAGTAGTATCGGTTTGGGACAGGGATATAGCAATCAGCCCCAGCATTTT
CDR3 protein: CASSIGLGQGYSNQPQHF

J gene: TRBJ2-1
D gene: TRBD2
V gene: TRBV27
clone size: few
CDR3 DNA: TGTGCCAGCAGTTCCCCGGGACTAGCAATCAATGAGCAGTTCTTC
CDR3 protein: CASSSPGLAINEQFF

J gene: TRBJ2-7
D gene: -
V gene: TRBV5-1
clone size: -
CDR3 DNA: TGCGCCAGCAGCCTGCGACGGGGCTCCTACGAGCAGTACTTC
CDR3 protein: CASSLRRGSYEQYF

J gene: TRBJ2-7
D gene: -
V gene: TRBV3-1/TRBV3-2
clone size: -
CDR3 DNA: TGTGCCAGCAGCCCACAGTACGGAGCCTACGAGCAGTACTTC
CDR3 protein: CASSPQYGAYEQYF

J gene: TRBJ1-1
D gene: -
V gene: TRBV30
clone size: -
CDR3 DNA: TGTGCCTGGAGTGTACCCGTGAACACTGAAGCTTTCTTT
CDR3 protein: CAWSVPVNTEAFF

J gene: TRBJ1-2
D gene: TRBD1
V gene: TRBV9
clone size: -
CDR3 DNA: TGTGCCAGCAGCGTAGCTCTAGCGGGACAGGGGCAAGGCTACACCTTC
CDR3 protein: CASSVALAGQGQGYTF

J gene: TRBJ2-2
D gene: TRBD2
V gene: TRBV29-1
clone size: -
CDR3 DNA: TGCAGCGTTGACGGGGGGTTCACCGGGGAGCTGTTTTTT
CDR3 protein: CSVDGGFTGELFF

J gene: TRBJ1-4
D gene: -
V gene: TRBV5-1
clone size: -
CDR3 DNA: TGCGCCAGCAGCTTGGCATTTAATGAAAAACTGTTTTTT
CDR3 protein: CASSLAFNEKLFF

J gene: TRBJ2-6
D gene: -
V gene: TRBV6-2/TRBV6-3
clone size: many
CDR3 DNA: TGTGCCAGCAGTTACTCGAACTCTGGGGCCAACGTCCTGACTTTC
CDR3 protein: CASSYSNSGANVLTF

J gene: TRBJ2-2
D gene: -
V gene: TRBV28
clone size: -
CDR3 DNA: TGTGCCAGCAGTTTATGGGCGGGGGAGCTGTTTTTT
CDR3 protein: CASSLWAGELFF

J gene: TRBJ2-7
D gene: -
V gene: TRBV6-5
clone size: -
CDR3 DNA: TGTGCCAGCAGTTGGCACCAATCCTACGAGCAGTACTTC
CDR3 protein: CASSWHQSYEQYF

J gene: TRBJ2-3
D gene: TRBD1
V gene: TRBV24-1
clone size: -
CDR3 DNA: TGTGCCACCAGTGATTTCCCGGGACAGTCCACAGATACGCAGTATTTT
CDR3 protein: CATSDFPGQSTDTQYF

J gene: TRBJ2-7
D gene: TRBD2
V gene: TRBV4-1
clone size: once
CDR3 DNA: TGCGCCAGCAGCCAAGGTGGCGTTATGGCTAGCGGGAGTCTCCGCTACGAGCAGTACTTC
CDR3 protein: CASSQGGVMASGSLRYEQYF

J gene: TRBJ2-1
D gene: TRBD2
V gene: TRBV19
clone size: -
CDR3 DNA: TGTGCCAGTAGTAGCGTAGGGGCGGGAGGGTGGTATGAGCAGTTCTTC
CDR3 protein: CASSSVGAGGWYEQFF

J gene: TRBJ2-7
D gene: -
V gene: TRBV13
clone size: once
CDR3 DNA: TGTGCCAGCAGCGCACCTCTCTCCTACGAGCAGTACTTC
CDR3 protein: CASSAPLSYEQYF

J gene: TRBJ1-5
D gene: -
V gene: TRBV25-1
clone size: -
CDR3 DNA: TGTGCCAGCAGTGGGTCGGGCAATCAGCCCCAGCATTTT
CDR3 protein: CASSGSGNQPQHF

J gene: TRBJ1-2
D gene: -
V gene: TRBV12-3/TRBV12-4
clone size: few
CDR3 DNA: TGTGCCAGCACCTTAAGGGGGATGGGTGGCTACACCTTC
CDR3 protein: CASTLRGMGGYTF

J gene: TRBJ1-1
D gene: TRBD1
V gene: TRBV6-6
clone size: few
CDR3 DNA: TGTGCCGGGGGGGACAGGGGAAGGACGAACACTGAAGCTTTCTTT
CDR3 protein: CAGGDRGRTNTEAFF

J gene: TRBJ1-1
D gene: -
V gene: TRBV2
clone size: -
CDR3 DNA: TGTGCCAGCAGTTTGGACCGGTCGAACACTGAAGCTTTCTTT
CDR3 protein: CASSLDRSNTEAFF

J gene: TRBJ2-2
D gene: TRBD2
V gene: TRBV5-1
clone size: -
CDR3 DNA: TGCGCCAGCAGCTTGGCCCCGTGGGGACTAGCGGGAGGGCCGAGAGCCGGGGAGCTGTTTTTT
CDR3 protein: CASSLAPWGLAGGPRAGELFF

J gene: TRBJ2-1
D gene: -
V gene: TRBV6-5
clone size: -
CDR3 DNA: TGTGCCAGCAGAGAGGGGGGAATCGGGTACAATGAGCAGTTCTTC
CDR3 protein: CASREGGIGYNEQFF

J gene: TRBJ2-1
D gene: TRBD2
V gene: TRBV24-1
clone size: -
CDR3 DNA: TGTGCCACCAGTGACCCATCCGGGACTAGCGGGGCCAGCTCCTACAATGAGCAGTTCTTC
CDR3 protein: CATSDPSGTSGASSYNEQFF

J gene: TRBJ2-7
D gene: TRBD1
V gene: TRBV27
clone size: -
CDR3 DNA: TGTGCCAGCAGTTTAATAGGAGGACAGGGGCCTTACCACGAGCAGTACTTC
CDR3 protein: CASSLIGGQGPYHEQYF

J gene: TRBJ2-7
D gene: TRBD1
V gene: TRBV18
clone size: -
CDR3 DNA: TGTGCCAGCTCATTGGGACAGGGGCGTTCCTACGAGCAGTACTTC
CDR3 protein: CASSLGQGRSYEQYF

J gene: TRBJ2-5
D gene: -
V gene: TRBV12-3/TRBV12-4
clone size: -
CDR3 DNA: TGTGCCAGCAGTCCCCGCGAGACCCAGTACTTC
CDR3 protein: CASSPRETQYF

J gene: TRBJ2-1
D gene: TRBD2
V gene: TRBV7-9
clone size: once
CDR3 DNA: TGTGCCAGCAGCCTCCTAGCGGCCGTTTACAATGAGCAGTTCTTC
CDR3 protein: CASSLLAAVYNEQFF

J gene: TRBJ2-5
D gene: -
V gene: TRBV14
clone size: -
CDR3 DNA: TGTGCCAGCAGCCAAAACCGAGTTCAAGAGACCCAGTACTTC
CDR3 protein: CASSQNRVQETQYF

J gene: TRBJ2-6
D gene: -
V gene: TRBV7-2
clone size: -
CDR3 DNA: TGTGCCAGCAGCTTAACAGGCCGTTCCTCTGGGGCCAACGTCCTGACTTTC
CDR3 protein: CASSLTGRSSGANVLTF

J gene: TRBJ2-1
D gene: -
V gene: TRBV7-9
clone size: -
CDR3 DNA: TGTGCCAGCAGCTTGGGCCGGGAGTACAATGAGCAGTTCTTC
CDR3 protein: CASSLGREYNEQFF

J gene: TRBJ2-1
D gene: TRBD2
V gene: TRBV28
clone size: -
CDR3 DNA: TGTGCAGCCACGCCGGGGGGCTCCTACAATGAGCAGTTCTTC
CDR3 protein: CAATPGGSYNEQFF

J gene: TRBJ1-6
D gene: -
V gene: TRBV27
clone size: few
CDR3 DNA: TGTGCCAGCATCGAGGGGGAGGGGGTAAGTTCACCCCTCCACTTT
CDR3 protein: CASIEGEGVSSPLHF

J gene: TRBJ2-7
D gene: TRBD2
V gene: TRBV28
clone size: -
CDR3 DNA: TGTGCCAGCAGTCCGCTTTTTGCGGGAGGGTCCCTTTACGAGCAGTACTTC
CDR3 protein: CASSPLFAGGSLYEQYF

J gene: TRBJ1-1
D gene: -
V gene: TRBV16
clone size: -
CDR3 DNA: TGTGCCAGCAGCCAATTTTCGGGACGGAAGAACACTGAAGCTTTCTTT
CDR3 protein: CASSQFSGRKNTEAFF

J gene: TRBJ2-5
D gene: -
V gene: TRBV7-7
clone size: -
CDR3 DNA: TGTGCTAGCGGAGTAGCGAATGAGGAGACCCAGTACTTC
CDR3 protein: CASGVANEETQYF

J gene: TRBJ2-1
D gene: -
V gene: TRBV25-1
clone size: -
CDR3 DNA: TGTGCCAGCAGTGACGCGGGCCACAACAATGAGCAGTTCTTC
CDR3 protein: CASSDAGHNNEQFF

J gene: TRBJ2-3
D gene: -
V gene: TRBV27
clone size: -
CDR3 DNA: TGTGCCAGCAGCCCGGGACGTTTCACAGATACGCAGTATTTT
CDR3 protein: CASSPGRFTDTQYF

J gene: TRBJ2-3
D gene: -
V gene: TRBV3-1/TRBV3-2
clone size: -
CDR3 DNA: TGTGCCAGCAGCCCGTCCACGGGGAGGCCCACAGATACGCAGTATTTT
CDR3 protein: CASSPSTGRPTDTQYF

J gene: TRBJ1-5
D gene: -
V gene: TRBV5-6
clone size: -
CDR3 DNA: TGTGCCAGCAGCTCAGGGCTGACTCAGCCCCAGCATTTT
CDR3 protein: CASSSGLTQPQHF

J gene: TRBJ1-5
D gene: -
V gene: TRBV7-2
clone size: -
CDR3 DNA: TGTGCCAGCAGCGAAAGGGTTGATCAGCCCCAGCATTTT
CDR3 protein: CASSERVDQPQHF

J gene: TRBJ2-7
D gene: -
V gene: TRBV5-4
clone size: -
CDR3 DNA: TGTGCCAGCAGCTTGGGGGACTACGAGCAGTACTTC
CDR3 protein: CASSLGDYEQYF

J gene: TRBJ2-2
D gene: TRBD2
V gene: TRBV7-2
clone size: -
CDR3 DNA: TGTGCCAGCAGTAGGGACATTGTGGGGACTAGCGGGAGTCTCGGGGAGCTGTTTTTT
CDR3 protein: CASSRDIVGTSGSLGELFF

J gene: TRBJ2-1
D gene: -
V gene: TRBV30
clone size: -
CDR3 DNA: TGTGCCTGGAGTGTATACCGGGCCAATGAGCAGTTCTTC
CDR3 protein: CAWSVYRANEQFF

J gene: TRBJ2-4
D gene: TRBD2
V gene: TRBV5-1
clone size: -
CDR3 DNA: TGCGCCAGCAGCTCACTCCCGACTAGCGGGGCTTCCAAAAACATTCAGTACTTC
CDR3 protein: CASSSLPTSGASKNIQYF